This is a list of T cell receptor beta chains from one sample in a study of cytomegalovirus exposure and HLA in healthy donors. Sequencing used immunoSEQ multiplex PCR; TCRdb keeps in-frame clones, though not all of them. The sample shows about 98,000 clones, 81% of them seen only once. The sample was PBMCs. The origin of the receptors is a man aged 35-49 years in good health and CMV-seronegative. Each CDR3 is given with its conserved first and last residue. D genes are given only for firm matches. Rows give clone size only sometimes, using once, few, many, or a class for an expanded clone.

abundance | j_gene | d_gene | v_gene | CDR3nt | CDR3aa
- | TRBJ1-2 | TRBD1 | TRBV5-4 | TGTGCCAGCAGCGACCAGGGGGCCGGCTATGGCTACACCTTC | CASSDQGAGYGYTF
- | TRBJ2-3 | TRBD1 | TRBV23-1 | TGCGCCAGCAGTAACAGGGGTGGCACAGATACGCAGTATTTT | CASSNRGGTDTQYF
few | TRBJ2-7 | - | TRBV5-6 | TGTGCCAGCAGCCCAGGACAAAACAGGAATTGGAACACCTACGAGCAGTACTTC | CASSPGQNRNWNTYEQYF
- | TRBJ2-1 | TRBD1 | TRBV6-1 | TGTGCCAGCAGTTCATCAGGGGGCGCGTACAATGAGCAGTTCTTC | CASSSSGGAYNEQFF
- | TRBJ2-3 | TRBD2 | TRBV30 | TGTGCCTGGACCAGGGGAGCGGGGGCTGTTGATACGCAGTATTTT | CAWTRGAGAVDTQYF
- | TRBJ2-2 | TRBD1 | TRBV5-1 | TGCGCCAGCAGTGAGACAGGGACGAACACCGGGGAGCTGTTTTTT | CASSETGTNTGELFF
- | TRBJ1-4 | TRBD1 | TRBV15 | TGTGCCACCAGCAGAAAAACCGGGACAGATGAAAAACTGTTTTTT | CATSRKTGTDEKLFF
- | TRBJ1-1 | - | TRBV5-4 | TGTGCCAGCAGCGCAACAGGGAACACTGAAGCTTTCTTT | CASSATGNTEAFF
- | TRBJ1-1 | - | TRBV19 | TGTGCCAGTAGTAACGCGAAAAGGGGAAACACTGAAGCTTTCTTT | CASSNAKRGNTEAFF
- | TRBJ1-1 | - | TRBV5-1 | TGCGCCAGCAGCTTGGCCCAGGGGTATAATGAAGCTTTCTTT | CASSLAQGYNEAFF
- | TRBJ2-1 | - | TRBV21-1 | TGTGCCAGCAGCAAAGCAGTCCCTCGGGGGTCCTACAATGAGCAGTTCTTC | CASSKAVPRGSYNEQFF
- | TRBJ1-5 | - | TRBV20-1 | TGCAGTGTAGATGGGGCTCAGCCCCAGCATTTT | CSVDGAQPQHF
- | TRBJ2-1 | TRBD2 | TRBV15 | TGTGCCACCAGCAGAGATCGGGGGGTCTACAATGAGCAGTTCTTC | CATSRDRGVYNEQFF
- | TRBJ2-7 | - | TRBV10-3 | TGTGCCATCAGTGAGTCAGTGGCAAACCTCCACTTC | CAISESVANLHF
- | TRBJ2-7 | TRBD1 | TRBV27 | TGTGCCAGCAGTCTTGACAGGGGGCTCGGCGAGCAGTACTTC | CASSLDRGLGEQYF
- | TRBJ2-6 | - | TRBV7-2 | TGTGCCAGCAGCCTCCAGGGTCCCGGGGCCAACGTCCTGACTTTC | CASSLQGPGANVLTF
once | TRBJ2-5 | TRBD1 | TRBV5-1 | TGCGCCAGCAGCTTGGAACGACAGGGGGCGGGAGAGACCCAGTACTTC | CASSLERQGAGETQYF
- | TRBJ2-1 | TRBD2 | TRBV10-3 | TGTGCCATCAGTGGACTAGCAAATGAGCAGTTCTTC | CAISGLANEQFF
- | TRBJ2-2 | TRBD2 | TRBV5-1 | TGCGCCAGCAGCCCGGCGGGAGGGTGGACCGGGGAGCTGTTTTTT | CASSPAGGWTGELFF
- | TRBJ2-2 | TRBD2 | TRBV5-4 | TGTGCCAGCAGCTTGGTAGCGGGGGGAAACACCGGGGAGCTGTTTTTT | CASSLVAGGNTGELFF
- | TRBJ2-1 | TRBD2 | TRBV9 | TGTGCCAGCAGCGCAGGACTAGCCTACGCCTCCAATGAGCAGTTCTTC | CASSAGLAYASNEQFF
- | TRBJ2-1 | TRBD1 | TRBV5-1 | TGCGCCAGCAGCTTGGGACAGGGGTCCTACAATGAGCAGTTCTTC | CASSLGQGSYNEQFF
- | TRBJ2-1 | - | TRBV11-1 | TGTGCCAGCGGCCAGGGTGAGCAGTTCTTC | CASGQGEQFF
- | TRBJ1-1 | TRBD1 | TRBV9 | TGTGCCAGCAGCGCCCACCCGGGACAGGGGAACACTGAAGCTTTCTTT | CASSAHPGQGNTEAFF